This T cell receptor beta chain was documented in a study of blood T cell repertoires in COVID-19. Study overall: PBMCs, B-cell-depleted T cells, or T cells were the source of the cDNA or gDNA that made up the material.

Profiled with immunoSEQ multiplex PCR; TCRdb holds only in-frame clones, not every one. Seen here are around 250,000 clones, approximately 90% observed once, and the top ten hold about 3%. The CDR3 has 15 amino acids. V dropped 3 bases and J dropped 10; count of bases not matched to a gene: 14. From germline, CDR1 is SQVTM and CDR2 ANQGSEA. This clone was seen just once. This TCR was recovered from a woman aged 30 to 39 with active or convalescent COVID-19. Material: peripheral blood. The chain recombines TRBV29-1 with TRBJ2-4, with 8 bases fitting TRBD1. The CDR3 sequence: CSVEVRTGLGGIQYF. CDR3 coding DNA: TGCAGCGTTGAGGTCAGGACAGGGTTGGGGGGTATTCAGTACTTC.